This T cell receptor (beta chain) is drawn from a study of T cell responses to AZD1222 COVID-19 vaccine. As for the study in general: Second-dose intervals of approximately 4 or approximately 12 weeks were pooled.

Sequenced by immunoSEQ multiplex PCR; TCRdb stores in-frame clones only, minus some. The sample yields 95,000 to 150,000 clones, roughly nine tenths seen once. Study-wide results and limits: White British donors predominated, females outnumbered males, and clonal diversity was possibly underestimated. The study identified only a handful of AZD1222 recipients as seropositive at baseline.

Trimming took 4 bases from V and 6 from J, leaving 15 bases between them. The CDR3 runs 14 residues. Germline V gives CDR1 MNHEY, CDR2 SMNVEV (reference sequence). This clone was detected only a few times. Its specificity is unknown. The clonotype comes from an adult in good health. The chain recombines TRBV27 with TRBJ1-2; possibly TRBD1 for D (6 bases). The sample in question was peripheral blood, obtained on day 0 of AZD1222 vaccination. The CDR3 nucleotides are TGTGCCAGCAGTTACCGGGCGGACAGCCATGGCTACACCTTC. This gives the protein CASSYRADSHGYTF.